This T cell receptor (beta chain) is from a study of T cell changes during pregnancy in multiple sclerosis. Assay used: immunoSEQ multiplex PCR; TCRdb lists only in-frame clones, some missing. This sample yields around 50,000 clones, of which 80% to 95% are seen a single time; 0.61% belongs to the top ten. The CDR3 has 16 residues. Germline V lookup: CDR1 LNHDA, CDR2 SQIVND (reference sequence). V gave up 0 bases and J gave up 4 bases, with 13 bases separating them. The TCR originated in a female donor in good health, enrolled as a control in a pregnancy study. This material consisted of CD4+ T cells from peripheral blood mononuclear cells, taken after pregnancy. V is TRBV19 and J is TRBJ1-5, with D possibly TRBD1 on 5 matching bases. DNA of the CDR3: TGTGCCAGTAGTATAGATTTTTCCAGGGCTAATCAGCCCCAGCATTTT. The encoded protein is CASSIDFSRANQPQHF.